This T cell receptor beta chain was found in a study of Graves' ophthalmopathy and Graves' hyperthyroidism. Amplification from RNA transcripts yielded the TCR beta CDR3 regions. The first round was an RT-PCR with HTBI primers, and the second round was a multiplex PCR. One entry per CDR3 protein, called by TCRdb with MiXCR from the multiplex PCR reads. The data contain just over 600,000 distinct CDR3 sequences, about a fifth of them singletons. This clonotype has ten or more counts. This TCR was sampled from a young woman with stable Graves' hyperthyroidism. Some clones in this sample may be carry-over from other donors' samples. Input material: peripheral blood.

The CDR3 DNA reads as TGTGCCAGCTCACCACCGGGACAATACTACGAGCAGTACTTC. It codes for CASSPPGQYYEQYF. The V call is TRBV18, the J call TRBJ2-7; D is perhaps TRBD1 (6 bases). The germline V and J ends were trimmed by 0 bases and 3 bases, with 9 bases remaining between them. CDR3 length equals 14 residues. The V gene's germline CDR1 is KGHSH and CDR2 LQKENI.